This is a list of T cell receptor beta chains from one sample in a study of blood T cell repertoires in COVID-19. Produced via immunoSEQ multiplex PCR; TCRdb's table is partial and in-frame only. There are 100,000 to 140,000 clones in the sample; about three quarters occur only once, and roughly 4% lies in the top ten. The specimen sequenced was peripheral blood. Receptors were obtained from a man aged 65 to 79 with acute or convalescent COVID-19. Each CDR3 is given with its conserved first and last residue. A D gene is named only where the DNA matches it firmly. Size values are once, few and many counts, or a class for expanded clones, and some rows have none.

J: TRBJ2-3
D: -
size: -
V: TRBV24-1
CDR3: CATRKGDTQYF
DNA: TGTGCCACCCGCAAGGGGGATACGCAGTATTTT

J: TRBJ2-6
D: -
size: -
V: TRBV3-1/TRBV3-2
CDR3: CASSQGPPGSGANVLTF
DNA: TGTGCCAGCAGCCAAGGACCCCCAGGATCTGGGGCCAACGTCCTGACTTTC

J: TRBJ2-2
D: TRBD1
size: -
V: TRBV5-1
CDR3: CASRPGQGATGELFF
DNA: TGCGCCAGCAGGCCGGGACAGGGGGCAACCGGGGAGCTGTTTTTT

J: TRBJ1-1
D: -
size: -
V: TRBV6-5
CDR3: CASMNNGGYGTEAFF
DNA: TGTGCCAGCATGAACAACGGCGGCTACGGCACTGAAGCTTTCTTT

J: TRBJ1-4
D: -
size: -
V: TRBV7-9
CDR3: CASSLDQGLNEKLFF
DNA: TGTGCCAGCAGCTTAGATCAGGGGCTTAATGAAAAACTGTTTTTT

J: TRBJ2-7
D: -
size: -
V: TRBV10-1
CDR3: CASSDSDNYEQYF
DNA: TGCGCCAGCAGTGACTCGGACAACTACGAGCAGTACTTC

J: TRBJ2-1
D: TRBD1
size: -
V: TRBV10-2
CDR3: CASSELRGQSEQFF
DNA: TGCGCCAGCAGTGAGCTCAGGGGGCAAAGTGAGCAGTTCTTC

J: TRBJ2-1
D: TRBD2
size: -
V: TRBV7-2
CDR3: CASSLLGLAENEQFF
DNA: TGTGCCAGCAGCTTACTAGGACTAGCGGAAAATGAGCAGTTCTTC

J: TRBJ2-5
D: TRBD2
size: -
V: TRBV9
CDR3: CASSLGTSGGQETQYF
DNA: TGTGCCAGCAGCCTAGGGACTAGCGGGGGGCAAGAGACCCAGTACTTC

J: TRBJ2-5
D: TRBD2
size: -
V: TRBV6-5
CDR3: CASTLGGGQTQYF
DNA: TGTGCCAGCACCCTGGGGGGGGGACAGACCCAGTACTTC

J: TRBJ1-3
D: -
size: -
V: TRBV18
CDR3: CASSPLGGGGLGNTIYF
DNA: TGTGCCAGCTCACCACTAGGCGGGGGAGGCCTTGGAAACACCATATATTTT

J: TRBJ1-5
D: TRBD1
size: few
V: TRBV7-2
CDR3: CASSSGQGQPQHF
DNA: TGTGCCAGCAGCTCGGGACAGGGCCAGCCCCAGCATTTT

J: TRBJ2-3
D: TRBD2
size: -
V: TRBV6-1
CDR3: CASSDLAGGKSTDTQYF
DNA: TGTGCCAGCAGTGATCTAGCGGGGGGGAAGAGCACAGATACGCAGTATTTT

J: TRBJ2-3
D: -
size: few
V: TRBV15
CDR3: CATSRDPEGPSTDTQYF
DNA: TGTGCCACCAGCAGAGACCCGGAGGGGCCGAGCACAGATACGCAGTATTTT

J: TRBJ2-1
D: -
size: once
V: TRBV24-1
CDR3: CATSDLYSNNEQFF
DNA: TGTGCCACCAGTGACCTATACTCGAACAATGAGCAGTTCTTC

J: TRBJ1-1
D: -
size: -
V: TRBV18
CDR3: CASSLSYTEAFF
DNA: TGTGCCAGCTCACTTTCCTACACTGAAGCTTTCTTT

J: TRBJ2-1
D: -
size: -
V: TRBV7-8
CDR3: CASSSGKGNEQFF
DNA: TGTGCCAGCAGCTCTGGAAAGGGGAATGAGCAGTTCTTC

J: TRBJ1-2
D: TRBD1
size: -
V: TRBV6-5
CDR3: CASRETGDYGYTF
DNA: TGTGCCAGCAGAGAGACAGGGGACTATGGCTACACCTTC

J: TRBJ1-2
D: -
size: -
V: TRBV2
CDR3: CASSVRQNYGYTF
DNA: TGTGCCAGCAGTGTCAGGCAGAACTATGGCTACACCTTC

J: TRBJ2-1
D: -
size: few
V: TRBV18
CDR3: CASSPQGRGEYNEQFF
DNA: TGTGCCAGCTCACCACAGGGCAGGGGAGAATACAATGAGCAGTTCTTC

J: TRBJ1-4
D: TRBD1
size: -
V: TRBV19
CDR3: CASSPGQGRGNEKLFF
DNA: TGTGCCAGTAGTCCAGGACAGGGAAGGGGAAATGAAAAACTGTTTTTT

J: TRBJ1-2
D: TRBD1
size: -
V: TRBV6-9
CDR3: CASPNTGGCGYTF
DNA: TGTGCCAGCCCTAACACAGGGGGTTGTGGCTACACCTTC

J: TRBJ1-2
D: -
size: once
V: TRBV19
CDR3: CASSIPGQRGYTF
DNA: TGTGCCAGTAGTATCCCGGGACAACGGGGCTACACCTTC

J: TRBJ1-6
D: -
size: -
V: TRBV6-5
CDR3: CASRPGNSPLHF
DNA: TGTGCCAGCAGGCCAGGGAATTCACCCCTCCACTTT

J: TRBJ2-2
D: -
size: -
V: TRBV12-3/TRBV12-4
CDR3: CASSTAGVGELFF
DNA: TGTGCCAGCAGCACAGCAGGGGTCGGGGAGCTGTTTTTT